Shown below are 32 T cell receptor beta chains from a single sample sequenced in a study of blood T cells in healthy people across ages. A J-beta primer mix and a sample-barcoded 5' primer were used in a second PCR of roughly 6 to 11 cycles. In TCRdb, the 5' RACE reads were re-called with MiXCR into one record per CDR3 protein. Of more than 450,000 distinct CDR3 sequences listed, 25% to 35% were seen once; the top ten hold over 3.5%. This same sample was also taken into another study, of T cells of mothers and their children.

Material for sequencing was blood. The receptors come from a boy between 2 and 10 years old in good health.

The gene calls are TRBV7-9 and TRBJ2-5; 11 nucleotides align to TRBD1. CDR1 is SEHNR, CDR2 FQNEAQ, per germline (reference sequence). CDR3 size: 15 residues. After removal of 5 bases from V and 3 bases from J, the junction contained 5 bases not matched to a gene. CDR3 bases: TGTGCCAGCAGCCTCCGGGGACAGGGGGAAGAGACCCAGTACTTC. Its translation is CASSLRGQGEETQYF. The whole variable domain, remainder taken from reference TRBV7-9 and TRBJ2-5, is DTGVSQNPRHKITKRGQNVTFRCDPISEHNRLYWYRQTLGQGPEFLTYFQNEAQLEKSRLLSDRFSAERPKGSFSTLEIQRTEQGDSAMYLCASSLRGQGEETQYFGPGTRLLVL.

V and J are TRBV27 and TRBJ2-3; no clear D gene. The V end was cut by 7 bases, the J end by 8 bases, with 10 bases between. CDR1 is MNHEY and CDR2 is SMNVEV in the germline V gene (reference sequence). The CDR3 runs to 11 residues. The CDR3 nucleotides read TGTGCCAGCATTTTCAGTTCTACGCAGTATTTT. This encodes CASIFSSTQYF.

The gene calls are TRBV7-8 and TRBJ2-1; D is perhaps TRBD1 (5 bases). V lost 8 bases, J lost 4 bases, and 18 bases lay in between. The CDR3 contains 15 residues. From germline, CDR1 is SGHVS and CDR2 FQNEAQ. The CDR3 protein is CASRSGRAVYNEQFF. In nucleotides, the CDR3 is TGTGCCAGCCGGAGTGGCAGGGCAGTATACAATGAGCAGTTCTTC.

For this clonotype: The conserved phenylalanine or tryptophan normally closing the CDR3 is absent here, so this likely arose from a read error. The genes are TRBV7-2 and TRBJ2-1; TRBD1 agrees at 8 bases. This CDR3 is built from 14 residues. The trim removed 4 bases at V and 7 bases at J, leaving 6 bases unmatched. Germline CDR1 reads SGHTA; CDR2 reads FQGNSA. In nucleotides, the CDR3 is TGTGCCAGCAGCTGGCAGGGGGCTGGTAATGAGCAGTTCTCC. Its protein is CASSWQGAGNEQFS.

The chain has TRBV5-5 and TRBJ1-2; D not resolved. The CDR3 loop spans 15 amino acids. Trimming removed 5 bases at V and 8 bases at J, with 22 bases between. Germline V gives CDR1 SGHKS, CDR2 YYEKEE (reference sequence). DNA of the CDR3: TGTGCCAGCAGTAAATTACGAGAGGGCGCGGGCGGCTACACCTTC. Translation: CASSKLREGAGGYTF. Full variable domain (missing parts from reference TRBV5-5 and TRBJ1-2): DAGVTQSPTHLIKTRGQQVTLRCSPISGHKSVSWYQQVLGQGPQFIFQYYEKEERGRGNFPDRFSARQFPNYSSELNVNALLLGDSALYLCASSKLREGAGGYTFGSGTRLTVV.

This clonotype has a handful of counts. A much larger clone lies a single base off, so this may be a read error. The rearrangement joins TRBV2 to TRBJ1-1; D remains ambiguous. CDR1 is SNHLY, CDR2 FYNNEI, per germline. The CDR3 runs 14 residues. Trimming took 7 bases from V and 6 from J, leaving 18 bases between them. CDR3 in DNA: TGTGCCAGCATTGGGTCAAAAGCTGGCGCTGAAGCTTTCTTT. This sequence encodes CASIGSKAGAEAFF. The complete variable domain, with remaining parts taken from reference TRBV2 and TRBJ1-1, reads EPEVTQTPSHQVTQMGQEVILRCVPISNHLYFYWYRQILGQKVEFLVSFYNNEISEKSEIFDDQFSVERPDGSNFTLKIRSTKLEDSAMYFCASIGSKAGAEAFFGQGTRLTVV.

V gene TRBV29-1 combines with J gene TRBJ2-4; TRBD1 matches 7 bases. The CDR3 is made up of 15 amino acids. Unmatched junction bases numbered 7, after V lost 2 bases and J lost 3 bases. The germline CDR1 and CDR2 sequences are SQVTM and ANQGSEA. CDR3 loop: CSVEKTGVGKNIQYF. The CDR3 DNA is TGCAGCGTTGAAAAAACAGGGGTAGGCAAAAACATTCAGTACTTC.

The J gene is TRBJ2-6, the V gene TRBV11-1; D gene unclear. V shed 5 bases and J shed 1 base, with 12 bases lying between them. There are 16 residues in the CDR3. Germline CDR1 and CDR2: SGHAT and FQDESV (reference sequence). This CDR3 is CASSPGRWSGANVLTF. In DNA, the CDR3 is TGTGCCAGCAGCCCAGGACGTTGGTCTGGGGCCAACGTCCTGACTTTC.

This clonotype was picked up a small number of times. V gene TRBV10-3 combines with J gene TRBJ2-3; 11 nucleotides match TRBD2. CDR3 length equals 16 residues. The junction had 11 bases not matched to a gene; V was cut back by 6 bases and J by 6 bases. Germline V gene data show CDR1 as ENHRY and CDR2 as SYGVKD. The DNA for the CDR3 is TGTGCCATCAGACCGGGACTAGCGGCCTCGGTTGATACGCAGTATTTT. The encoded protein is CAIRPGLAASVDTQYF.

This clonotype was counted only a few times. J is TRBJ2-5 and V is TRBV6-5; tentative D call: TRBD2 (7 bases). CDR3 length: 15 residues. Trimming stripped 5 bases from V and 5 bases from J, with 18 bases between. Germline lookup yields CDR1 MNHEY and CDR2 SVGAGI. The DNA of the CDR3 is TGTGCCAGCAGTAATATAGGGGGGGCCCGGGAGACCCAGTACTTC. Translated: CASSNIGGARETQYF.

This clonotype occurred a few times. The V call is TRBV29-1, the J call TRBJ2-1; D is unclear. Germline loops: CDR1 SQVTM, CDR2 ANQGSEA. The ends were cut back, 4 bases at V and 1 base at J, with 8 bases in the middle. This CDR3 region has 13 residues. The CDR3 sequence: CSVGARSYNEQFF. Here the CDR3 DNA reads TGCAGCGTTGGAGCTAGGTCCTACAATGAGCAGTTCTTC.

The chain couples TRBV2 to TRBJ2-2; 8 bases map to TRBD2. There are 15 residues in the CDR3. The trim removed 6 bases at V and 3 bases at J, leaving 6 bases unmatched. Germline-derived CDR1 and CDR2 are SNHLY and FYNNEI. The CDR3 loop reads CASSATSGDTGELFF. DNA for the CDR3: TGTGCCAGCAGCGCTACTAGCGGAGACACCGGGGAGCTGTTTTTT. The whole variable domain, filled in from reference TRBV2 and TRBJ2-2, reads EPEVTQTPSHQVTQMGQEVILRCVPISNHLYFYWYRQILGQKVEFLVSFYNNEISEKSEIFDDQFSVERPDGSNFTLKIRSTKLEDSAMYFCASSATSGDTGELFFGEGSRLTVL.

The chain joins TRBV28 to TRBJ2-1; TRBD1 matches 9 bases. CDR1 is MDHEN and CDR2 is SYDVKM in the germline V gene. V lost 6 bases, J lost 4 bases, and 7 bases stayed unmatched. The length of the CDR3 is 15 residues. CDR3 nucleotides: TGTGCCAGCAGACCGGACAGGGGAGGATACAATGAGCAGTTCTTC. It translates to CASRPDRGGYNEQFF.

This clonotype showed up just a few times. V is TRBV12-3 or TRBV12-4 and J is TRBJ2-5; D uncertain. The J call may be in error: the DNA end matches TRBJ2-1 better. The CDR3 is 15 amino acids. CDR3 residues: CASSPTTLIYNEQFF. The CDR3 DNA reads as TGTGCCAGCAGCCCTACCACCCTGATCTACAATGAGCAGTTCTTC.

The V gene is TRBV6-1, the J gene TRBJ2-2, with TRBD1 as a possible D gene (5 bases). Germline V gene data show CDR1 as MNHNS and CDR2 as SASEGT. CDR3 size: 16 residues. Trimming shortened V by 4 bases and J by 4 bases, and 16 bases separated the two germline ends. The CDR3 reads CASSADSPTVTGELFF. The CDR3 DNA sequence: TGTGCCAGCAGTGCCGACTCTCCGACAGTCACCGGGGAGCTGTTTTTT.

J is TRBJ1-2 and V is TRBV12-3 or TRBV12-4; 12 bases match TRBD1. The CDR3 is 14 amino acids. V was pared by 5 bases and J by 7 bases, with 5 bases of the junction left unmatched. The CDR3 loop reads CASSRDRGQVGYTF. The CDR3 DNA sequence: TGTGCCAGCAGTCGGGACAGGGGGCAGGTTGGCTACACCTTC.

The chain couples TRBV3-1 to TRBJ2-5, with 8 nucleotides matching TRBD2. The DNA end lines up better with TRBJ2-1; the J call may be wrong. The CDR3 has 15 residues. Germline V CDR1 and CDR2: LGHDT, YNNKEL (reference sequence). The CDR3 loop is CASSLAASGSNEQFF. CDR3 DNA: TGTGCCAGCAGCCTAGCGGCTAGCGGGTCCAATGAGCAGTTCTTC.

This chain connects TRBV4-1 to TRBJ2-5; D is ambiguous. The DNA end lines up better with TRBJ2-1; the J call may be wrong. The CDR3 sequence is 13 residues long. Looked up from germline, CDR1 is MGHRA and CDR2 is YSYEKL. In DNA, the CDR3 is TGCGCCAGCAGCCAAGAAAGGATCACTCAGCAGTTCTTC. Protein sequence: CASSQERITQQFF.

This clonotype occurred a few times. The rearrangement uses TRBV6-2 or TRBV6-3 and TRBJ2-1, with D perhaps matching TRBD2 (6 bases). The germline V gene encodes CDR1 MNHEY and CDR2 SVGEGT. CDR3 length: 14 residues. V lost 9 bases to trimming and J lost 2 bases, with 14 bases between them. The CDR3, as DNA: TGTGCCAGTCAATGGGACTGGCCCTACAATGAGCAGTTCTTC. It translates to CASQWDWPYNEQFF.

This clonotype has a handful of counts. This rearrangement joins TRBV18 to TRBJ1-1; D call uncertain. There are 15 residues in the CDR3. The ends were cut back, 3 bases at V and 5 bases at J, with 16 bases in the middle. Germline lookup yields CDR1 KGHSH and CDR2 LQKENI. The CDR3 sequence: CASSPRLGVETEAFF. The CDR3 bases are TGTGCCAGCTCACCCAGACTCGGGGTGGAAACTGAAGCTTTCTTT. Drawing the rest from reference TRBV18 and TRBJ1-1, the complete variable domain is NAGVMQNPRHLVRRRGQEARLRCSPMKGHSHVYWYRQLPEEGLKFMVYLQKENIIDESGMPKERFSAEFPKEGPSILRIQQVVRGDSAAYFCASSPRLGVETEAFFGQGTRLTVV.

Only a few counts were recorded for this clonotype. Written as DNA, the CDR3 is TGTGCCAGCAGCTTGATCGAATCTGCAGGGGAGACCCAGTACTTC. Protein: CASSLIESAGETQYF. This chain uses TRBV7-9 with TRBJ2-5, with D possibly being TRBD1 (5 bases). This CDR3 contains 15 residues. Germline CDR1 reads SEHNR; CDR2 reads FQNEAQ (reference sequence). With 3 bases removed from V and 5 bases from J, the gap between germline ends came to 16 bases. The entire variable domain, with the rest obtained from reference TRBV7-9 and TRBJ2-5, is as follows: DTGVSQNPRHKITKRGQNVTFRCDPISEHNRLYWYRQTLGQGPEFLTYFQNEAQLEKSRLLSDRFSAERPKGSFSTLEIQRTEQGDSAMYLCASSLIESAGETQYFGPGTRLLVL.

This clonotype occurred many times. CDR3: CASASSRGGSTDTQYF. In DNA form, the CDR3 reads TGTGCCAGCGCCTCCTCACGGGGGGGCAGCACAGATACGCAGTATTTT. The V and J genes are TRBV7-6 and TRBJ2-3, with TRBD2 matching 8 bases. This CDR3 is 16 amino acids long. V gave up 8 bases and J gave up 0 bases; unmatched junction bases: 10. Germline assignment: CDR1 SGHVS and CDR2 FNYEAQ.

The chain employs TRBV12-3 or TRBV12-4 and TRBJ2-2; D is ambiguous. V shed 7 bases and J shed 6 bases, with 9 bases lying between them. The CDR3 sequence is 12 residues long. DNA of the CDR3: TGTGCCAGCACATATCCCCCCGGGGAGCTGTTTTTT. It specifies CASTYPPGELFF.

This clonotype was counted between two and nine times. The chain uses TRBV5-1 and TRBJ2-5; 8 bases agree with TRBD2. The J call could be wrong; TRBJ2-1 is a better fit for the DNA end. The CDR3 consists of 15 residues. Looked up from germline, CDR1 is SGHRS and CDR2 is YFSETQ. The CDR3 nucleotides read TGCGCCAGCAGCTTGGCGGGGGGGCCCCACAATGAGCAGTTCTTC. Translated: CASSLAGGPHNEQFF.

The sample holds a few counts of this clonotype. The CDR3 sequence: CASEAAYEQYF. The CDR3 nucleotides are TGTGCCAGCGAAGCCGCCTACGAGCAGTACTTC. The chain carries TRBV5-5 and TRBJ2-7; the D is unclear. The CDR3 is 11 amino acids. The germline V gene has CDR1 SGHKS and CDR2 YYEKEE (reference sequence). The ends were cut back, 7 bases at V and 2 bases at J, with 7 bases in the middle.

This clonotype turned up a few times. The chain carries TRBV11-2 and TRBJ2-5; 9 bases are a match to TRBD1. Trimming removed 5 bases from V and 6 bases from J; junction bases left unmatched: 16. The length of the CDR3 is 17 residues. Germline CDR1 SGHAT, CDR2 FQNNGV. The CDR3 bases are TGTGCCAGCAGCCGGGGACAGGGACCATTACTTGGCAAGACCCAGTACTTC. It yields the protein CASSRGQGPLLGKTQYF.

This clonotype has a handful of counts. This chain uses TRBV3-1 with TRBJ1-6, with D perhaps matching TRBD1 (5 bases). Trimming took off 4 bases at V and 5 bases at J, with 9 bases between the two ends. The CDR3 runs to 14 residues. CDR1 and CDR2 (germline): LGHDT, YNNKEL (reference sequence). CDR3 DNA sequence: TGTGCCAGCAGCCGGAACAGGAATAATTCACCCCTCCACTTT. Protein: CASSRNRNNSPLHF.

J is TRBJ2-3 and V is TRBV7-9; D unresolved. Germline V CDR1 and CDR2: SEHNR, FQNEAQ (reference sequence). Trimming left V 6 bases short and J 0 bases short, with 13 bases between. CDR3 size: 15 residues. CDR3: CASRPTLQSTDTQYF. As DNA, the CDR3 is TGTGCCAGCAGACCAACCCTCCAGAGCACAGATACGCAGTATTTT.

This clonotype showed up many times. The V gene is TRBV11-2, the J gene TRBJ2-5; D is unresolved. Trimming stripped 0 bases from V and 1 base from J, with 6 bases between. This CDR3 is 14 amino acids long. CDR1 and CDR2 (germline): SGHAT, FQNNGV. The CDR3 DNA is TGTGCCAGCAGCTTAGATCTAACCCAAGAGACCCAGTACTTC. It translates to CASSLDLTQETQYF.

The V gene is TRBV18, the J gene TRBJ1-5, with 9 bases that match TRBD1. Germline V gene lookup returns CDR1 KGHSH and CDR2 LQKENI. Unmatched junction bases numbered 7, after V lost 4 bases and J lost 6 bases. The CDR3 is 15 residues long. CDR3 nucleotide sequence: TGTGCCAGCTCACTAGGACAGGGGAACGGTCAGCCCCAGCATTTT. Protein: CASSLGQGNGQPQHF. The full variable domain, with the rest looked up from reference TRBV18 and TRBJ1-5, is NAGVMQNPRHLVRRRGQEARLRCSPMKGHSHVYWYRQLPEEGLKFMVYLQKENIIDESGMPKERFSAEFPKEGPSILRIQQVVRGDSAAYFCASSLGQGNGQPQHFGDGTRLSIL.

This clonotype has a handful of counts. This rearrangement joins TRBV5-1 to TRBJ1-3; D is perhaps TRBD1 (6 bases). V lost 4 bases to trimming and J lost 2 bases, with 13 bases between them. The CDR3 spans 15 residues. CDR1 is SGHRS and CDR2 is YFSETQ in the germline V gene. CDR3 nucleotide sequence: TGCGCCAGCAGCCTCTTCCAGGGGACTGGAAACACCATATATTTT. It specifies CASSLFQGTGNTIYF.

This clonotype was found a few times. The chain couples TRBV2 to TRBJ1-6; possibly TRBD1 for D (6 bases). The CDR3 length is 15 residues. V lost 3 bases to trimming and J lost 9 bases, with 15 bases between them. CDR1 is SNHLY, CDR2 FYNNEI, per germline. CDR3 sequence reads: CASSEMEPGASPLHF. CDR3 nucleotide sequence: TGTGCCAGCAGTGAGATGGAGCCAGGGGCTTCACCCCTCCACTTT.